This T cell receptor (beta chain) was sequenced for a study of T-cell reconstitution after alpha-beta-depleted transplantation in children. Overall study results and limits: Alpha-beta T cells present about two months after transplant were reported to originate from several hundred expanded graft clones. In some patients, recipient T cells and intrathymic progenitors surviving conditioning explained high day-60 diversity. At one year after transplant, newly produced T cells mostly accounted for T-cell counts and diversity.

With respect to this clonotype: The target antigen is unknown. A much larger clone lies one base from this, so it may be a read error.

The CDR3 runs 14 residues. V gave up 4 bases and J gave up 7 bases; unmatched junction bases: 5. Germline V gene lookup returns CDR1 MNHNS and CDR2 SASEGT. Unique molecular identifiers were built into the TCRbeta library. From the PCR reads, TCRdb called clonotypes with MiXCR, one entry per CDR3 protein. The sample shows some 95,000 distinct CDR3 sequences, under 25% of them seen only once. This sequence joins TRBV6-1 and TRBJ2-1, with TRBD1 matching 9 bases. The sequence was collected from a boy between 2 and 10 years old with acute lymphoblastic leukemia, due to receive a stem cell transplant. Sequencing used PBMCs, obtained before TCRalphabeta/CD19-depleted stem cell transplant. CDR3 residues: CASSAGTGTNEQFF. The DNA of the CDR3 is TGTGCCAGCAGTGCCGGGACAGGGACGAATGAGCAGTTCTTC.